The clone carrying this T cell receptor beta chain was observed a few times. Time point: sample taken at primary tumor resection. The sequenced material consisted of unsorted whole RNA from tumor, nontumor lung or frozen PBMC. This sample stems from a study of spatial heterogeneity in lung cancer. In the study overall: A consistent excess of beta-chain over alpha-chain sequences was detected. Within raw reads, each unique TCR and UMI combination appeared on average more than ten times.

Trimming shortened V by 4 bases and J by 2 bases, and 16 bases separated the two germline ends. This CDR3 spans 15 amino acids. The germline CDR1 and CDR2 sequences are SGHRS and YFSETQ. The study tagged each TCR cDNA molecule with a unique molecular identifier. From the 5' RACE reads, TCRdb called clonotypes with MiXCR, one entry per CDR3 protein. The data show 30,000 or so distinct CDR3 sequences, around 8.4% seen once. Sequences were derived from PBMCs, sampled at surgery. The chain recombines TRBV5-1 with TRBJ2-7; perhaps D is TRBD1 or TRBD2 (5 bases each). This receptor was obtained from a female donor with early-stage non-small cell lung cancer. CDR3 sequence (DNA): TGCGCCAGCAGCCTCCAGAGCGAGGGACCCTACGAGCAGTACTTC. Its translation: CASSLQSEGPYEQYF.